This TCR beta chain was sequenced in a study of control samples from healthy donors and cancer patients. This CDR3 is 15 amino acids long. Germline CDR1 SGHDT, CDR2 YYEEEE. V lost 3 bases and J lost 3; bases outside the gene matches: 6. Using immunoSEQ multiplex PCR, the repertoire was profiled, and TCRdb retains in-frame clones only, with some absent. There are approximately 150,000 clones in the sample; around 92% occur only once, and more than 3% lies in the top ten. The chain has TRBV5-6 and TRBJ1-3, with TRBD1 matching over 7 bases. Sequenced material: blood. The sequence was collected from a man aged 25-40 years in good health. In nucleotides, the CDR3 is TGTGCCAGCAGCTCGCCACAGGGGTATGGAAACACCATATATTTT. Amino acid sequence: CASSSPQGYGNTIYF. Full variable domain (remainder filled in from reference TRBV5-6 and TRBJ1-3): DAGVTQSPTHLIKTRGQQVTLRCSPKSGHDTVSWYQQALGQGPQFIFQYYEEEERQRGNFPDRFSGHQFPNYSSELNVNALLLGDSALYLCASSSPQGYGNTIYFGEGSWLTVV.